This T cell receptor beta chain derives from a study of cytomegalovirus exposure and HLA in healthy donors. Study-level background: Of the donors genotyped, several hundred in all, about 81% fell in the Caucasian-associated ancestry cluster. Study-wide results and limits: Some V segments, including TRBV6-2 and TRBV6-3, were excluded as indistinguishable.

A multiplex PCR was run with 60 Vbeta primers and 13 Jbeta primers. The assay was immunoSEQ multiplex PCR, and TCRdb's table has in-frame clones only and misses some. The table lists about 210,000 clones, with approximately 0.98% in the top ten. CDR1 is MNHEY and CDR2 is SMNVEV in the germline V gene (reference sequence). Trimming removed 5 bases at V and 2 bases at J, with 12 bases between. The CDR3 spans 14 residues. Those who donated were healthy bone marrow donors. Although they were nominally healthy when sampled, donors likely had unrecorded immune exposures. About this clone itself: Antigen specificity is unknown.

The receptor was derived from a woman between 25 and 40 years old in good health and CMV-seropositive. This chain uses TRBV27 with TRBJ1-2; D gene ambiguous. Sequencing was done on a sample of PBMCs. The CDR3 DNA reads as TGTGCCAGCAGTCCCCCCGGGGAGAACTATGGCTACACCTTC. It is translated as CASSPPGENYGYTF.